The 12 T cell receptor beta chains below come from one sample, sequenced in a study of T cells in Graves' hyperthyroidism and ophthalmopathy. What was amplified from RNA transcripts were TCR beta CDR3 regions. During a first-round RT-PCR of the TCR CDR3, the HTBI primer set was used. One entry per CDR3 protein results from TCRdb running MiXCR on the multiplex PCR reads. In the table there are about 250,000 distinct CDR3 sequences, about 25% of which are singletons. The sequenced sample consisted of blood. All receptors derive from a woman aged 40-49 years with Graves' ophthalmopathy.

This clonotype was seen at least ten times. The gene calls are TRBV11-2 and TRBJ2-7; 9 bases align to TRBD1. Germline values: CDR1 SGHAT, CDR2 FQNNGV. This CDR3 is 13 amino acids long. V was clipped by 8 bases and J by 2 bases; unmatched bases: 4. As DNA, the CDR3 is TGTGCCAGCCAGGGACAGGGTGCCTACGAGCAGTACTTC. Protein product: CASQGQGAYEQYF.

This chain joins TRBV19 and TRBJ1-3, with D hard to call. Germline assignment: CDR1 LNHDA and CDR2 SQIVND (reference sequence). Trimming stripped 3 bases from V and 0 bases from J, with 9 bases between. The CDR3 spans 15 residues. As DNA, the CDR3 is TGTGCCAGTAGTATCGCGGGGAGCTCTGGAAACACCATATATTTT. Amino acid sequence: CASSIAGSSGNTIYF.

This clonotype was counted at least ten times. The chain uses TRBV28 and TRBJ1-5; D unresolved. Germline values: CDR1 MDHEN, CDR2 SYDVKM. This CDR3 region has 14 residues. V was trimmed by 5 bases and J by 2 bases, leaving 10 bases between them. The CDR3, as DNA: TGTGCCAGCAGTACATGGGGAGGCAATCAGCCCCAGCATTTT. Its protein is CASSTWGGNQPQHF.

This clonotype came up many times. As DNA, the CDR3 is TGTGCCAGCAGTGATAACGGCTACTCCTACGAGCAGTACTTC. It specifies CASSDNGYSYEQYF. The chain joins TRBV6-1 to TRBJ2-7; D remains ambiguous. CDR3 length: 14 amino acids. Germline values: CDR1 MNHNS, CDR2 SASEGT. Trimming left V 3 bases short and J 0 bases short, with 9 bases between.

This clonotype was seen a handful of times. The chain links TRBV13 to TRBJ2-7, with D perhaps matching TRBD1 (5 bases). Looked up from germline, CDR1 is PRHDT and CDR2 is FYEKMQ (reference sequence). Trimming took off 3 bases at V and 5 bases at J, with 14 bases between the two ends. The CDR3 spans 14 residues. CDR3 coding DNA: TGTGCCAGCAGCTTGGAGACAGAGAAGGACGAGCAGTACTTC. Its protein is CASSLETEKDEQYF.

This clonotype was detected many times. The chain is built from TRBV6-1 and TRBJ2-5; D remains unclear. V dropped 6 bases and J dropped 1 base, with 9 bases sitting between them. CDR3 length: 13 residues. Germline values: CDR1 MNHNS, CDR2 SASEGT. CDR3 DNA sequence: TGTGCCAGCAGCAGTCAGGCCCAAGAGACCCAGTACTTC. The encoded protein is CASSSQAQETQYF.

The chain carries TRBV7-2 and TRBJ2-3, with unresolved D. V dropped 1 base and J dropped 4 bases, with 3 bases sitting between them. The length of the CDR3 is 12 residues. Germline V gene sequence: CDR1 SGHTA, CDR2 FQGNSA. In DNA, the CDR3 is TGTGCCAGCAGCTTAGGGGCAGATACGCAGTATTTT. This encodes CASSLGADTQYF.

The genes are TRBV28 and TRBJ2-2; 9 nucleotides align to TRBD2. This CDR3 is 16 amino acids long. CDR1 and CDR2 from the germline V gene are MDHEN and SYDVKM. Trimming cost V 7 bases and J 4 bases; bases outside gene matches: 10. As DNA, the CDR3 is TGTGCCAGCAAATTTTTTAGCGGGAGTCGCACCGGGGAGCTGTTTTTT. Translated, it gives CASKFFSGSRTGELFF.

This clonotype came up many times. The rearrangement uses TRBV2 and TRBJ2-7; 13 bases are shared with TRBD2. Looked up from germline, CDR1 is SNHLY and CDR2 is FYNNEI. The V segment lost 5 bases and the J segment 4 bases; nucleotides outside the gene matches: 8. The CDR3 spans 16 residues. The CDR3 bases are TGTGCCAGCAGTCTCGGGACTAGCGGGACCCATTACGAGCAGTACTTC. This codes for CASSLGTSGTHYEQYF.

There are many counts of this clonotype. The V gene is TRBV15, the J gene TRBJ2-5; D remains unclear. V was trimmed by 6 bases and J by 1 base, leaving 15 bases between them. The CDR3 runs to 15 residues. Germline V gene lookup returns CDR1 LNHNV and CDR2 YYDKDF (reference sequence). Here the CDR3 DNA reads TGTGCCACCAGTACCCGTCGTAGCTTCCAAGAGACCCAGTACTTC. Translation: CATSTRRSFQETQYF.

The genes are TRBV6-2 or TRBV6-3 and TRBJ2-7, with a weak D call TRBD2 (6 bases). This CDR3 comprises 15 residues. Germline V gene sequence: CDR1 MNHEY, CDR2 SVGEGT. Trimming removed 4 bases from V and 6 bases from J, with 19 bases in between. CDR3 bases: TGTGCCAGCAGTTCCGACCCGGCGGGAAAGGCCGAGCAGTACTTC. Protein sequence: CASSSDPAGKAEQYF.

This clonotype was recorded many times. The V call is TRBV11-2, the J call TRBJ2-5; no clear D. The CDR3 runs to 14 residues. CDR1 is SGHAT and CDR2 is FQNNGV in the germline V gene. V was trimmed by 4 bases and J by 3 bases, leaving 12 bases between them. CDR3 coding DNA: TGTGCCAGCAGCTGGAGAGGTTCTAAAGAGACCCAGTACTTC. This codes for CASSWRGSKETQYF.